Shown below are 11 T cell receptor beta chains from a single sample sequenced in a study of blood T cell repertoires in COVID-19. Assay: immunoSEQ multiplex PCR; the TCRdb copy retains only in-frame clones and omits some. Altogether under 80,000 clones are present, 86% being singletons, with the ten largest covering approximately 4.7%. What was sequenced was peripheral blood. Receptors originate from a man aged 50-60 years with active COVID-19.

The CDR3 here is CASSERGPVEKLFF. CDR3 DNA sequence: TGTGCCAGCAGTGAAAGGGGCCCGGTGGAAAAACTGTTTTTT. The chain links TRBV6-1 to TRBJ1-4; the D gene is possibly TRBD1 (5 bases). This CDR3 spans 14 amino acids. CDR1 MNHNS and CDR2 SASEGT come from the germline V gene. Trimming shortened V by 2 bases and J by 8 bases, and 12 bases separated the two germline ends.

J is TRBJ2-7 and V is TRBV5-6; maybe TRBD2 (6 bases). Germline V gene lookup returns CDR1 SGHDT and CDR2 YYEEEE. The CDR3 runs to 13 residues. The V gene lost 2 bases and the J gene lost 4 bases, with 10 bases spanning the gap. CDR3: CASSFGGSYEQYF. The CDR3 region has the DNA TGTGCCAGCAGCTTTGGGGGGTCTTACGAGCAGTACTTC.

CDR3 sequence reads: CASSQVGQGYEQYF. The CDR3 nucleotides are TGTGCCAGCAGCCAAGTTGGACAGGGGTACGAGCAGTACTTC. The chain has TRBV4-2 and TRBJ2-7, with 9 bases fitting TRBD1. This CDR3 has 14 residues. The V and J ends lost 1 base and 4 bases, in that order; junction bases with no gene match: 2. Germline loops: CDR1 LGHNA, CDR2 YNFKEQ.

The chain links TRBV7-9 to TRBJ2-1, with a weak D call TRBD2 (5 bases). Deletions cut 1 base from V and 4 bases from J, with 11 bases between. This CDR3 has 15 amino acids. CDR1 and CDR2 (germline): SEHNR, FQNEAQ (reference sequence). The CDR3 reads CASSLGGSVYNEQFF. The CDR3 DNA is TGTGCCAGCAGCTTAGGAGGGTCAGTATACAATGAGCAGTTCTTC.

The chain recombines TRBV7-3 with TRBJ2-1, with D perhaps matching TRBD1 (6 bases). V was shortened by 5 bases and J by 3 bases, with 8 bases between the two germline ends. The germline V gene encodes CDR1 SGHTA and CDR2 FQGTGA. The CDR3 sequence is 13 residues long. This CDR3 reads CASSRQVYNEQFF. In DNA, the CDR3 is TGTGCCAGCAGCCGACAGGTCTACAATGAGCAGTTCTTC.

The CDR3 DNA sequence: TGTGCCAGCAGCTCGGGACTTGAAGCTTTCTTT. It codes for CASSSGLEAFF. The chain couples TRBV7-9 to TRBJ1-1; possibly TRBD1 for D (5 bases). The CDR3 totals 11 residues. Germline-derived CDR1 and CDR2 are SEHNR and FQNEAQ (reference sequence). The V and J ends lost 4 bases and 7 bases respectively, with 7 bases between them.

The rearrangement uses TRBV7-2 and TRBJ2-7, with 12 bases aligning to TRBD2. With 0 bases clipped from V and 6 bases from J, the junction kept 3 bases outside the gene matches. Germline-derived CDR1 and CDR2 are SGHTA and FQGNSA. There are 15 residues in the CDR3. This chain's CDR3 is CASSLARLAGAEQYF. The DNA for the CDR3 is TGTGCCAGCAGCTTAGCGAGACTAGCGGGAGCCGAGCAGTACTTC.

The chain recombines TRBV4-3 with TRBJ2-5; 8 bases line up with TRBD1. V was pared by 1 base and J by 2 bases, with 3 bases of the junction left unmatched. CDR3 length: 15 amino acids. Germline-derived CDR1 and CDR2 are LGHNA and YSLEER. CDR3 in amino acids: CASSQGTGLQETQYF. CDR3 DNA sequence: TGCGCCAGCAGCCAAGGGACAGGGCTACAAGAGACCCAGTACTTC.

The V gene is TRBV30, the J gene TRBJ1-4; no reliable D call. This CDR3 has 13 residues. CDR1 is GTSNPN, CDR2 SVGIG, per germline (reference sequence). Trimming removed 2 bases at V and 8 bases at J, with 12 bases between. The CDR3 region has the DNA TGTGCCTGGAGTCCTTACAGAAGCGAAAAACTGTTTTTT. As protein: CAWSPYRSEKLFF.

The chain combines TRBV19 with TRBJ2-7, with a weak D call TRBD1 (6 bases). The CDR3 contains 13 residues. V was trimmed by 5 bases and J by 3 bases, leaving 11 bases between them. Germline assignment: CDR1 LNHDA and CDR2 SQIVND (reference sequence). This CDR3 is CASSSGHLYEQYF. CDR3 bases: TGTGCCAGTAGTTCGGGACACCTCTACGAGCAGTACTTC.

The rearrangement joins TRBV28 to TRBJ1-1; 7 nucleotides agree with TRBD1. The CDR3 loop spans 13 amino acids. Germline V gives CDR1 MDHEN, CDR2 SYDVKM. Trimming took 8 bases from V and 5 from J; bases not matched to a gene: 8. CDR3 in amino acids: CASGSTGRTEAFF. The DNA of the CDR3 is TGTGCCAGCGGATCGACAGGGCGAACTGAAGCTTTCTTT. Drawing the rest from reference TRBV28 and TRBJ1-1, the complete variable domain is DVKVTQSSRYLVKRTGEKVFLECVQDMDHENMFWYRQDPGLGLRLIYFSYDVKMKEKGDIPEGYSVSREKKERFSLILESASTNQTSMYLCASGSTGRTEAFFGQGTRLTVV.